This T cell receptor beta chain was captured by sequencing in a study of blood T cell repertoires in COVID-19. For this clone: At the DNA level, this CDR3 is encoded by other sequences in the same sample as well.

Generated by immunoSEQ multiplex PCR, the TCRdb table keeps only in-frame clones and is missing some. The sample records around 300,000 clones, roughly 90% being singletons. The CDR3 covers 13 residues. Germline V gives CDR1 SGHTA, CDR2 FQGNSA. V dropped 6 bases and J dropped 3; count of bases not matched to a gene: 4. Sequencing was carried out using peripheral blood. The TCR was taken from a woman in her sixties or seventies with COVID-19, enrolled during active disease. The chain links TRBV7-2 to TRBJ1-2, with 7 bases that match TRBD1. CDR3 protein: CASREGADYGYTF. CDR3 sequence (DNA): TGTGCCAGCAGAGAGGGGGCAGACTATGGCTACACCTTC.